Shown below are 23 T cell receptor beta chains from a single sample sequenced in a study of cytomegalovirus exposure and HLA in healthy donors. The method was immunoSEQ multiplex PCR; TCRdb's version includes in-frame clones alone and lacks a portion of them. The table includes under 150,000 clones, roughly 89% detected once. What was sequenced was PBMCs. All receptors come from a woman between 18 and 29 years old in good health and CMV-seronegative.

This chain joins TRBV7-9 and TRBJ2-7, with 9 bases aligning to TRBD2. Losses at the gene ends were 4 bases for V and 0 bases for J; bases not matched to a gene: 7. CDR3 length: 16 residues. Germline V CDR1 and CDR2: SEHNR, FQNEAQ (reference sequence). The CDR3 coding sequence is TGTGCCAGCAGCTACACCGGGACTAGCAGCTCCTACGAGCAGTACTTC. Translated, it gives CASSYTGTSSSYEQYF.

This rearrangement joins TRBV28 to TRBJ2-5; 9 bases align to TRBD2. The length of the CDR3 is 14 residues. The germline gives CDR1 MDHEN, CDR2 SYDVKM. Losses at the gene ends were 6 bases for V and 0 bases for J; bases not matched to a gene: 2. The CDR3 DNA reads TGTGCCAGCAGGCTAGCGGGGTACCAAGAGACCCAGTACTTC. This sequence encodes CASRLAGYQETQYF. The variable domain in full, completed from reference TRBV28 and TRBJ2-5, reads DVKVTQSSRYLVKRTGEKVFLECVQDMDHENMFWYRQDPGLGLRLIYFSYDVKMKEKGDIPEGYSVSREKKERFSLILESASTNQTSMYLCASRLAGYQETQYFGPGTRLLVL.

This clone was counted once. The V gene is TRBV9, the J gene TRBJ2-2; the D gene is possibly TRBD2 (6 bases). Germline V gene sequence: CDR1 SGDLS, CDR2 YYNGEE. The CDR3 covers 15 residues. Trimming took 4 bases from V and 5 from J, leaving 15 bases between them. The CDR3 DNA sequence: TGTGCCAGCAGCCCTCGACTAGTTGGAACCGGGGAGCTGTTTTTT. It translates to CASSPRLVGTGELFF.

Here the CDR3 DNA reads TGTGCCAGCAGCGCCACCGGGCGGGAGGTTTTGAATGAGCAGTTCTTC. It yields the protein CASSATGREVLNEQFF. The rearrangement links TRBV9 to TRBJ2-1, with TRBD2 matching 8 bases. V lost 3 bases, J lost 7 bases, and 12 bases stayed unmatched. This CDR3 is built from 16 residues. Germline lookup yields CDR1 SGDLS and CDR2 YYNGEE.

The gene calls are TRBV4-1 and TRBJ2-1; 7 bases are shared with TRBD2. V lost 1 base, J lost 8 bases, and 17 bases stayed unmatched. The germline V gene encodes CDR1 MGHRA and CDR2 YSYEKL. This CDR3 is built from 18 residues. The CDR3 loop is CASSQGYVLRGFSYEQFF. The CDR3 DNA reads TGCGCCAGCAGCCAAGGTTACGTCTTGCGGGGGTTTTCTTATGAGCAGTTCTTC.

The V call is TRBV19, the J call TRBJ2-2; no reliable D call. CDR1 is LNHDA, CDR2 SQIVND, per germline (reference sequence). This CDR3 contains 17 residues. V was trimmed by 4 bases and J by 5 bases, leaving 20 bases between them. CDR3 nucleotide sequence: TGTGCCAGTAGTAGATTCATTGTGCCCACACCAACCGGGGAGCTGTTTTTT. It translates to CASSRFIVPTPTGELFF. Full variable domain (rest looked up from reference TRBV19 and TRBJ2-2): DGGITQSPKYLFRKEGQNVTLSCEQNLNHDAMYWYRQDPGQGLRLIYYSQIVNDFQKGDIAEGYSVSREKKESFPLTVTSAQKNPTAFYLCASSRFIVPTPTGELFFGEGSRLTVL.

The chain has TRBV12-5 and TRBJ1-1; 8 positions agree with TRBD1. Germline CDR1 and CDR2: LGHNT and FRNRAP. The CDR3 contains 15 residues. V shed 6 bases and J 5 bases; nucleotides not matched to a gene: 11. This CDR3 reads CASGLSDRGRTEAFF. CDR3 nucleotide sequence: TGTGCTAGTGGCCTCTCCGACAGGGGACGAACTGAAGCTTTCTTT.

The rearrangement uses TRBV7-8 and TRBJ1-5; D perhaps matches TRBD1 (6 bases). The CDR3 runs 14 residues. CDR1 is SGHVS and CDR2 is FQNEAQ in the germline V gene. V lost 1 base, J lost 10 bases, and 14 bases lay in between. CDR3 sequence (DNA): TGTGCCAGCAGCTTAGGGGGGCGCGAGCATCCCCAGCATTTT. It yields the protein CASSLGGREHPQHF. The full variable domain, in which reference TRBV7-8 and TRBJ1-5 provide the parts outside the CDR3, is GAGVSQSPRYKVAKRGQDVALRCDPISGHVSLFWYQQALGQGPEFLTYFQNEAQLDKSGLPSDRFFAERPEGSVSTLKIQRTQQEDSAVYLCASSLGGREHPQHFGDGTRLSIL.

This chain uses TRBV7-8 with TRBJ2-7; 11 bases match TRBD2. The CDR3 contains 15 residues. After removal of 5 bases from V and 4 bases from J, the junction contained 7 bases not matched to a gene. Per germline, CDR1 SGHVS and CDR2 FQNEAQ. CDR3 sequence reads: CASSSTSGSMYEQYF. The CDR3 nucleotides read TGTGCCAGCAGCAGCACTAGCGGGAGCATGTACGAGCAGTACTTC.

The chain employs TRBV7-9 and TRBJ2-7, with TRBD1 matching over 11 bases. Germline V CDR1 and CDR2: SEHNR, FQNEAQ (reference sequence). With 6 bases clipped from V and 5 bases from J, the junction kept 12 bases outside the gene matches. The CDR3 consists of 16 residues. The CDR3 loop is CASRSIPGQGVDEQYF. The DNA for the CDR3 is TGTGCCAGCAGGTCAATTCCGGGACAGGGGGTTGACGAGCAGTACTTC.

The V gene is TRBV6-6, the J gene TRBJ1-4, with D unclear. Trimming stripped 7 bases from V and 8 bases from J, with 17 bases between. The CDR3 consists of 14 residues. CDR1 and CDR2 (germline): MNHNY, SVGAGI (reference sequence). The CDR3 loop reads CASTSPPSGEKLFF. The CDR3 DNA sequence: TGTGCCAGCACCTCCCCTCCGTCAGGCGAAAAACTGTTTTTT.

This chain joins TRBV6-5 and TRBJ2-2, with a weak D call TRBD2 (6 bases). CDR1 is MNHEY, CDR2 SVGAGI, per germline. With 6 bases removed from V and 5 bases from J, the gap between germline ends came to 10 bases. The CDR3 length is 13 residues. CDR3 loop: CASRGGGTGELFF. The CDR3 nucleotides are TGTGCCAGCAGGGGGGGAGGAACCGGGGAGCTGTTTTTT.

The chain employs TRBV4-1 and TRBJ1-2, with TRBD1 matching 8 bases. CDR3 length: 16 residues. CDR1 is MGHRA, CDR2 YSYEKL, per germline. The V segment lost 5 bases and the J segment 5 bases; nucleotides outside the gene matches: 13. This CDR3 reads CASSGGQGGIRYGYTF. CDR3 nucleotide sequence: TGCGCCAGCAGCGGCGGACAGGGAGGTATCAGATATGGCTACACCTTC.

The J gene is TRBJ1-2, the V gene TRBV5-1, with 10 positions matching TRBD1. Germline V gene lookup returns CDR1 SGHRS and CDR2 YFSETQ. V lost 3 bases and J lost 13; bases outside the gene matches: 15. This CDR3 has 15 amino acids. The CDR3, as DNA: TGCGCCAGCAGCTCGACAGGGGGCGCGACCACTCCTGGCACCTTC. It codes for CASSSTGGATTPGTF.

V is TRBV11-2 and J is TRBJ2-3; tentatively, D is TRBD2 (5 bases). Trimming left V 0 bases short and J 2 bases short, with 6 bases between. This CDR3 comprises 14 residues. Germline CDR1 reads SGHAT; CDR2 reads FQNNGV. The CDR3 is CASSLDDYTDTQYF. CDR3 coding DNA: TGTGCCAGCAGCTTAGACGACTACACAGATACGCAGTATTTT.

The genes are TRBV18 and TRBJ2-7; no firm D call. Germline CDR1 KGHSH, CDR2 LQKENI. The CDR3 spans 14 residues. The V end lost 3 bases, the J end lost 0 bases, and 9 bases lay between the germline ends. CDR3 residues: CASSPTNPSYEQYF. CDR3 DNA: TGTGCCAGCTCACCTACTAATCCCTCCTACGAGCAGTACTTC.

The genes are TRBV4-3 and TRBJ1-2; TRBD1 matches at 8 bases. Germline V gene data show CDR1 as LGHNA and CDR2 as YSLEER. The junction had 8 bases not matched to a gene; V was cut back by 4 bases and J by 4 bases. The CDR3 is 15 amino acids. The CDR3 here is CASSPRAGQGYGYTF. CDR3 sequence (DNA): TGCGCCAGCAGCCCCAGGGCAGGACAGGGCTATGGCTACACCTTC.

The chain employs TRBV18 and TRBJ2-5, with 7 bases identical to TRBD2. Unmatched junction bases numbered 10, after V lost 6 bases and J lost 3 bases. The CDR3 spans 15 residues. Germline CDR1 and CDR2: KGHSH and LQKENI. The CDR3 spells CASSHQQGGKETQYF. CDR3 DNA sequence: TGTGCCAGCTCTCACCAGCAGGGAGGGAAAGAGACCCAGTACTTC.

V is TRBV28 and J is TRBJ1-5, with 7 bases that match TRBD1. The germline gives CDR1 MDHEN, CDR2 SYDVKM. The CDR3 sequence is 15 residues long. V shed 6 bases, J shed 4 bases, and the junction held 9 bases outside the gene matches. The CDR3 loop reads CASRKTGVGNQPQHF. CDR3 nucleotide sequence: TGTGCCAGCAGAAAAACAGGGGTAGGTAATCAGCCCCAGCATTTT.

The chain combines TRBV30 with TRBJ1-3; D remains unclear. V was pared by 5 bases and J by 4 bases, with 6 bases between. The CDR3 is made up of 11 amino acids. Germline values: CDR1 GTSNPN, CDR2 SVGIG (reference sequence). CDR3 nucleotides: TGTGCCTGGGCCCAGGGAAACACCATATATTTT. Protein sequence: CAWAQGNTIYF.

The rearrangement links TRBV28 to TRBJ1-1; D might be TRBD1 (5 bases). This CDR3 has 12 amino acids. Trimming shortened V by 5 bases and J by 4 bases, and 8 bases separated the two germline ends. Germline CDR1 reads MDHEN; CDR2 reads SYDVKM. CDR3 in amino acids: CASSSRVTEAFF. CDR3 sequence (DNA): TGTGCCAGCAGTAGCAGGGTCACTGAAGCTTTCTTT.

This rearrangement joins TRBV27 to TRBJ2-2, with a tentative D call TRBD2 (6 bases). CDR3 size: 16 residues. Trimming shortened V by 0 bases and J by 4 bases, and 12 bases separated the two germline ends. CDR1 is MNHEY, CDR2 SMNVEV, per germline (reference sequence). CDR3 in amino acids: CASSLSWLAITGELFF. The CDR3 bases are TGTGCCAGCAGTTTATCGTGGCTAGCGATCACCGGGGAGCTGTTTTTT.

The V call is TRBV7-8, the J call TRBJ2-7, with 7 bases identical to TRBD1. From germline, CDR1 is SGHVS and CDR2 FQNEAQ. Unmatched junction bases numbered 6, after V lost 5 bases and J lost 2 bases. This CDR3 is 14 amino acids long. The chain's CDR3 is CASSTRQGTYEQYF. Here the CDR3 DNA reads TGTGCCAGCAGCACAAGACAGGGTACCTACGAGCAGTACTTC.